This TCR beta chain was sequenced in a study of glioma-infiltrating T cells. General study findings and limits: Non-neoplastic patients had below-expected tissue-blood divergence, while all gliomas exceeded expectation. Tissue and blood shared very few CDR3 sequences.

The table lists this clonotype with many counts. Its antigen is as yet unknown. The iRepertoire nested amplicon-rescue multiplex PCR amplified TCR alpha and beta CDR3s from RNA. Input was 100-400 ng of tissue mRNA or PBMC total RNA. TCRdb processed the multiplex PCR reads anew with MiXCR; each CDR3 protein has one entry. The sample includes 100,000 to 150,000 distinct CDR3 sequences, 23% of them seen just once. The sample comprised glioma tissue, nonneoplastic brain tissue, or PBMCs (not recorded which). The receptor was isolated from a human donor with low-grade glioma or glioblastoma, undergoing nonglioma brain surgery, or in good health (not recorded which).

CDR3: CASSFSQYSNQPQHF. The CDR3 coding sequence is TGTGCCAGCAGTTTTTCACAGTATAGCAATCAGCCCCAGCATTTT. The V gene is TRBV27, the J gene TRBJ1-5, with unresolved D. The V gene's germline CDR1 is MNHEY and CDR2 SMNVEV (reference sequence). V lost 3 bases and J 0 bases, leaving 9 bases between the germline ends. The CDR3 consists of 15 residues.